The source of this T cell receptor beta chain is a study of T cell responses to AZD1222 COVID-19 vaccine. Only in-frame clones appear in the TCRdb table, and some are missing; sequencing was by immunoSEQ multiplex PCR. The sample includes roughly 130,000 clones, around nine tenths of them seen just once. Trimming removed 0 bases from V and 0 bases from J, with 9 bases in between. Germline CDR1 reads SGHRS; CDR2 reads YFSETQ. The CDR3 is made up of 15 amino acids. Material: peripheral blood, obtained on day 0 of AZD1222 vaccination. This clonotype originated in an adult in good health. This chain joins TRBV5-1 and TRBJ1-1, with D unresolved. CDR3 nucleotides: TGCGCCAGCAGCTTGGCCCCGCTATTGAACACTGAAGCTTTCTTT. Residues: CASSLAPLLNTEAFF.